One sample yielded the 13 T cell receptor beta chains listed below, sequenced in a study of immune heterogeneity within non-small cell lung tumors. For each sample, template was roughly 0.65 ug of bulk tumor genomic DNA. Each primary tumor yielded several biopsies, collected far apart from one another at surgery. Enrolled individuals presented with untreated, newly diagnosed non-small cell lung cancer and received curative surgery. The TCR beta CDR3 region underwent multiplex PCR amplification with 32 V and 13 J primers. TCRdb processed the multiplex PCR reads anew with MiXCR; each CDR3 protein has one entry. The sample carries 9,500 to 13,000 distinct CDR3 sequences, more than 25% recorded once. The specimen sequenced was lung tumor tissue. The source is a woman between 50 and 59 years old with non-small cell lung cancer.

To note about this clonotype: This clone may be a read error of a much larger clone one base away. The J gene is TRBJ1-1, the V gene TRBV28, with D uncertain. Germline CDR1 MDHEN, CDR2 SYDVKM. The length of the CDR3 is 15 residues. Trimming took off 9 bases at V and 1 base at J, with 18 bases between the two ends. CDR3 DNA sequence: TGTGCCAGAAGTCTCGTGTATCCAGCGAACACTGAAGCTTTCTTT. It encodes CARSLVYPANTEAFF. The whole variable domain, filled in from reference TRBV28 and TRBJ1-1, reads DVKVTQSSRYLVKRTGEKVFLECVQDMDHENMFWYRQDPGLGLRLIYFSYDVKMKEKGDIPEGYSVSREKKERFSLILESASTNQTSMYLCARSLVYPANTEAFFGQGTRLTVV.

Turning to this clonotype: A much larger clone differs by one base, so this may be a read error. J is TRBJ1-1 and V is TRBV19, with D uncertain. The germline V gene encodes CDR1 LNHDA and CDR2 SQIVND (reference sequence). This CDR3 spans 13 amino acids. Trimming removed 7 bases from V and 2 bases from J, with 11 bases in between. The CDR3 bases are TGTGCCAGTATTATTTATGGTAACACTGAAGCTTTCTTT. It specifies CASIIYGNTEAFF.

This clonotype is medium-sized in the sample. The rearrangement links TRBV6-1 to TRBJ1-2; the D gene is possibly TRBD1 (6 bases). From germline, CDR1 is MNHNS and CDR2 SASEGT. This CDR3 contains 13 residues. V shed 5 bases and J shed 7 bases, with 14 bases lying between them. CDR3 coding DNA: TGTGCCAGCAGTTACGGGCAGGGGATTGGCTACACCTTC. This gives the protein CASSYGQGIGYTF.

This clonotype is labeled medium-sized. This chain uses TRBV20-1 with TRBJ2-2; 8 nucleotides align to TRBD1. Germline V CDR1 and CDR2: DFQATT, SNEGSKA (reference sequence). With 0 bases clipped from V and 2 bases from J, the junction kept 5 bases outside the gene matches. The CDR3 spans 16 residues. The CDR3 coding sequence is TGCAGTGCTAGAGAGGAACAGGGGGGAAACACCGGGGAGCTGTTTTTT. The encoded protein is CSAREEQGGNTGELFF.

In its sample, this clonotype was seen a few times. The J gene is TRBJ1-4, the V gene TRBV16, with 10 nucleotides matching TRBD1. CDR3 length: 17 amino acids. J gave up 2 bases and V 4 bases, and 7 bases lay outside the gene matches. The germline gives CDR1 KGHSY, CDR2 FQNENV. The CDR3 protein is CASSPDRGWSTNEKLFF. In DNA form, the CDR3 reads TGTGCCAGCAGCCCGGACAGGGGGTGGTCGACTAATGAAAAACTGTTTTTT.

This clonotype was recorded many times. The genes are TRBV12-3 or TRBV12-4 and TRBJ1-3; no clear D. The CDR3 is 14 amino acids. Trimming removed 5 bases at V and 1 base at J, with 9 bases between. CDR3 bases: TGTGCCAGCAGTCCGACTGCATCTGGAAACACCATATATTTT. It encodes CASSPTASGNTIYF.

This clonotype was observed at least ten times. The chain joins TRBV20-1 to TRBJ2-4; the match to TRBD1 covers 8 bases. The trim removed 4 bases at V and 0 bases at J, leaving 11 bases unmatched. The V gene's germline CDR1 is DFQATT and CDR2 SNEGSKA (reference sequence). The CDR3 is 17 residues long. Here the CDR3 DNA reads TGCAGTGCTAAGAGACAGGGGACGTCATTAGCCAAAAACATTCAGTACTTC. Protein: CSAKRQGTSLAKNIQYF.

The J gene is TRBJ2-7, the V gene TRBV6-5; D uncertain. Trimming cost V 0 bases and J 8 bases, with 8 bases left between them. Germline loops: CDR1 MNHEY, CDR2 SVGAGI. The CDR3 totals 12 residues. CDR3 nucleotide sequence: TGTGCCAGCAGTTACTCGACGGGCAAGCAGTACTTC. Protein: CASSYSTGKQYF.

The chain links TRBV29-1 to TRBJ2-3, with TRBD2 as a possible D gene (5 bases). Trimming left V 6 bases short and J 1 base short, with 17 bases between. The CDR3 covers 15 residues. The germline V gene has CDR1 SQVTM and CDR2 ANQGSEA. For the CDR3, the DNA is TGCAGCGTCGAACGGGGTAATAGCGGCACAGATACGCAGTATTTT. Its translation: CSVERGNSGTDTQYF.

This clonotype has more than one count but fewer than ten. This sequence joins TRBV10-3 and TRBJ2-3; perhaps TRBD2 as D (6 bases). The CDR3 extends over 15 amino acids. V was cut by 2 bases and J by 0 bases, with 9 bases left in between. Germline CDR1 and CDR2: ENHRY and SYGVKD. DNA for the CDR3: TGTGCCATCAGTGAGGTCGGGACTAGCACAGATACGCAGTATTTT. It encodes CAISEVGTSTDTQYF.

This chain connects TRBV29-1 to TRBJ1-3; 9 bases line up with TRBD1. Trimming at V came to 6 bases and at J to 8 bases, leaving 2 bases not matched to a gene. The CDR3 length is 11 residues. Per germline, CDR1 SQVTM and CDR2 ANQGSEA. The CDR3 spells CSVGQGDTIYF. Here the CDR3 DNA reads TGCAGCGTGGGACAGGGAGACACCATATATTTT.

The table lists this clonotype with many counts. The chain couples TRBV6-1 to TRBJ2-7; possibly TRBD1 or TRBD2 for D (5 bases each). The CDR3 has 14 amino acids. V lost 5 bases, J lost 7 bases, and 18 bases lay in between. From germline, CDR1 is MNHNS and CDR2 SASEGT. The CDR3 DNA reads as TGTGCCAGCAGTATCCGGGACGGAGTGGGAGAGCAGTACTTC. It yields the protein CASSIRDGVGEQYF.

The chain combines TRBV6-1 with TRBJ2-3; a weak D match, TRBD1 (6 bases). This CDR3 is built from 17 residues. The germline V and J ends were trimmed by 6 bases and 1 base, with 20 bases remaining between them. The V gene's germline CDR1 is MNHNS and CDR2 SASEGT. The CDR3 coding sequence is TGTGCCAGCAGCCTATCACCTCAGGGGCCCCGCACAGATACGCAGTATTTT. Translated: CASSLSPQGPRTDTQYF.